This entry features one T cell receptor (beta chain) sequence. There is no known antigen for this receptor. One base away there is no much larger clone; base qualities are not given. At one collaborating source in Seattle, patients were enrolled during active infection and were followed longitudinally through the course of disease. Whole blood was collected in K2EDTA tubes by collaborating institutions according to the institutions' own protocols. For TCRbeta analysis, collaborator samples were shipped as frozen whole blood, as isolated PBMCs, or as DNA extracted from either sample type. This sample is part of a study of blood T cell repertoires in COVID-19 (dated by TCRdb to 2018 to 2020). The study in broad terms: The collaborator samples originated in the United States, Italy and Spain and spanned the acute and convalescent phases of COVID-19. The prospective study material was composed of cDNA or gDNA derived from T cells, B-cell-depleted T cells, or PBMCs. Deeply sampled blood TCRbeta repertoires from subjects exposed to, actively infected with, or recovered from COVID-19 were included in the dataset. The repertoires were released in a freely available public database meant as a resource for research on the immune response to SARS-CoV-2. Samples came from the ongoing ImmuneRACE study (first 160 participants) plus 1,254 subjects from 6 global collaborators. A de-identified subject ID, COVID-19 status, age in years and sex were almost always included in the sample metadata. Where HLA class I and class II types were available, the types were taken from metadata supplied by the sample provider, not from assay-based typing. Broader findings and caveats from the paper: Clinical and demographic metadata were provided uncurated, with the amount varying by source and participant.

TCRbeta CDR3 regions were amplified from genomic DNA by means of the immunoSEQ Assay, a bias-controlled multiplex PCR. In the authors' own workflow: Nucleated cell counts per sample were estimated from amplification of reference gene primers within the assay. To quantify the absolute abundance of each unique TCRbeta CDR3 rearrangement, sequence reads were collapsed and filtered. For each sample, productive Simpson clonality was calculated as the square root of Simpson's diversity index over productive rearrangements. In its TCRdb copy, this immuneACCESS table keeps in-frame sequences only and misses some clones. Where compared with another copy, unresolved V genes explain less than half of these, and the others have no known cause. That table furnishes V, J and clone size, whereas the DNA furnished D and trimming. In this sample the table shows roughly 190,000 clones, around 80% of which occur a single time. The ten largest clones take up 7.8% of the sample.

Its CDR3 holds 13 amino acids, cysteine through phenylalanine. The DNA shown is the 39-base CDR3, in frame from base 1. V is shortened by 5 bases, J by 10 bases, and the region joining them spans 14 bases. The germline V gene provides CDR1 SGHTA and CDR2 FQGTGA. The TCR comes from a woman aged 55-70 years with COVID-19, enrolled during active disease. The rearrangement joined TRBV7-3 to TRBJ2-2, with a weak D call of TRBD2 (6 bases match). The sequenced sample was peripheral blood. CDR3 sequence: CASSPTSLSELFF. The DNA sequence is TGTGCCAGCAGCCCGACTAGTCTCTCGGAGCTGTTTTTT.